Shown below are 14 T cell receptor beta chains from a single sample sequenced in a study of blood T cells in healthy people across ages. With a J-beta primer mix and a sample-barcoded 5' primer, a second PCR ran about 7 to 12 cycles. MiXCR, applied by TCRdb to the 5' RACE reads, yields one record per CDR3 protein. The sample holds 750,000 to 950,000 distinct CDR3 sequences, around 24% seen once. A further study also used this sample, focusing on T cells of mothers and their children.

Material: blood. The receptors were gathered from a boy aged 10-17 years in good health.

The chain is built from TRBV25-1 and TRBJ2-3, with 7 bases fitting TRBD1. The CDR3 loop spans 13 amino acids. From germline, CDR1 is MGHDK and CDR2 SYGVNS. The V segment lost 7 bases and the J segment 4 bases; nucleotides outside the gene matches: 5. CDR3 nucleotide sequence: TGTGCCAGCAAAAGACAGGGTGCAGATACGCAGTATTTT. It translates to CASKRQGADTQYF.

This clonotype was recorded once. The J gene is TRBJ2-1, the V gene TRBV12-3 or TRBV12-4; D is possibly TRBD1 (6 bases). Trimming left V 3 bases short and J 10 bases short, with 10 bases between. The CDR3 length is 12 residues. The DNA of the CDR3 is TGTGCCAGCAGTTTCACAGGGATGGAGCAGTTCTTC. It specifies CASSFTGMEQFF.

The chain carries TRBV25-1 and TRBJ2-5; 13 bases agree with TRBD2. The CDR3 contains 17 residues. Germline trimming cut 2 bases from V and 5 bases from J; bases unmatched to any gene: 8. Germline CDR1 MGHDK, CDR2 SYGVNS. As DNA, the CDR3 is TGTGCCAGCAGTGAACCCCCACTAGCGGGGGGGCATGAGACCCAGTACTTC. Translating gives CASSEPPLAGGHETQYF.

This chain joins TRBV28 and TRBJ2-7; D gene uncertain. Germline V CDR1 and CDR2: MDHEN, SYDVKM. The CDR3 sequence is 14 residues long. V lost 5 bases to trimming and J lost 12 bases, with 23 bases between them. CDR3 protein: CASSLLGRVEQRYF. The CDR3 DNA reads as TGTGCCAGCAGTCTATTAGGCCGGGTGGAGCAAAGGTACTTC.

The CDR3 DNA reads as TGTGCCAGCAGCCAAAGCGGGGGACGGACAGGCCAAGAATATGGCTACACCTTC. It specifies CASSQSGGRTGQEYGYTF. The rearrangement joins TRBV21-1 to TRBJ1-2; TRBD1, the table's D call, lacks a check against the DNA. TRBV21-1 is a pseudogene locus. The CDR3 totals 18 residues.

The CDR3 coding sequence is TGTGCCTGGAACCACCCGGGGCTTCCTGAAAACATTCAGTACTTC. Protein product: CAWNHPGLPENIQYF. The J gene is TRBJ2-4, the V gene TRBV30, with D perhaps matching TRBD1 or TRBD2 (5 bases each). V was trimmed by 4 bases and J by 5 bases, leaving 18 bases between them. This CDR3 contains 15 residues. CDR1 GTSNPN and CDR2 SVGIG come from the germline V gene (reference sequence).

The CDR3, as DNA: TGTGCCAGCAGTAGAGGGGCCAGCAGGGTGTGGTCCTACGAGCAGTACTTC. Its protein is CASSRGASRVWSYEQYF. The V and J genes are TRBV2 and TRBJ2-7; the D call may be TRBD1 or TRBD2 (5 bases each). Trimming stripped 5 bases from V and 1 base from J, with 21 bases between. Germline V lookup: CDR1 SNHLY, CDR2 FYNNEI. The CDR3 runs to 17 residues.

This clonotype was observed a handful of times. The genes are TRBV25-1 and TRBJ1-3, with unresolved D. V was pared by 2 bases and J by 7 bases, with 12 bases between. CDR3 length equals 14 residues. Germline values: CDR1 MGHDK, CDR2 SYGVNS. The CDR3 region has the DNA TGTGCCAGCAGTGAACTGGACCCGGGGAACACCATATATTTT. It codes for CASSELDPGNTIYF.

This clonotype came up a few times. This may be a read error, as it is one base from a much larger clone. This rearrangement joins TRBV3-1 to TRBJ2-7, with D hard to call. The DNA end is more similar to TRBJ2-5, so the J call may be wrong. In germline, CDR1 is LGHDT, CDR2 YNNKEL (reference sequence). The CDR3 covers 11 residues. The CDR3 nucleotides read TGTGCCGGCAGCCAATCCGAGACCCAGTACTTC. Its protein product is CAGSQSETQYF.

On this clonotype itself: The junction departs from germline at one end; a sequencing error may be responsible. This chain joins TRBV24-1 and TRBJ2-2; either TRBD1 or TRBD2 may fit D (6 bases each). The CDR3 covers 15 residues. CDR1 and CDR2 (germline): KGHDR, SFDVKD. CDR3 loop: CATGDLEGGTGELFF. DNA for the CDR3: TGTGCCACCGGTGATTTGGAGGGGGGCACCGGGGAGCTGTTTTTT.

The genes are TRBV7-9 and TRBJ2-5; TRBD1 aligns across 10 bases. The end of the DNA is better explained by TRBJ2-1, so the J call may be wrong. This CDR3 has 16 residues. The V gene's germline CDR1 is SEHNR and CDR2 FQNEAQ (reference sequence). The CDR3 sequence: CASSPRQGAPYNEQFF. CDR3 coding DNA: TGTGCCAGCAGCCCGCGACAGGGGGCTCCCTACAATGAGCAGTTCTTC.

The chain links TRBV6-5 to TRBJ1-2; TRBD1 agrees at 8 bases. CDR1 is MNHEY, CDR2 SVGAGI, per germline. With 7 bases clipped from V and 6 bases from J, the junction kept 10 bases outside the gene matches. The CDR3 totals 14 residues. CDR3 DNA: TGTGCCAGCACCAGAGCAGGGGGCGCGGATGGCTACACCTTC. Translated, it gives CASTRAGGADGYTF.

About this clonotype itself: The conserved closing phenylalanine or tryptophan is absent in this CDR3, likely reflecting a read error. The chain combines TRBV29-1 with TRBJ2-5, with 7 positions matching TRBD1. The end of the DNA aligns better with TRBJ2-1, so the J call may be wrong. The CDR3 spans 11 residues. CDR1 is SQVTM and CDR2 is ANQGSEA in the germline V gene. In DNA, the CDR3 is TGCAGCACGCAGGACAGGAATGAGCAGTTCTCC. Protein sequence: CSTQDRNEQFS.

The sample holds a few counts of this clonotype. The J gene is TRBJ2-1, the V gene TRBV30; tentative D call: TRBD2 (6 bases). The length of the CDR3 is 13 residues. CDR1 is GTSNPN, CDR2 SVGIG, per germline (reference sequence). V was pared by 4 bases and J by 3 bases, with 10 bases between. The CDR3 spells CAWIRGLYNEQFF. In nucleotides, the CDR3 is TGTGCCTGGATTAGGGGACTCTACAATGAGCAGTTCTTC.